Shown below are 5 T cell receptor beta chains from a single sample sequenced in a study of T-cell memory formation after mild COVID-19. TCRdb itself ran the 5' RACE reads through MiXCR, one entry per CDR3 protein. The data hold 170,000 or so distinct CDR3 sequences, with roughly 30% observed a single time. The sequencing sample was made of PBMCs or a T cell subset sorted from them (not recorded which). The receptors were gathered from an adult woman who had mild COVID-19 (a few samples of this study predate the infection). Cell type and time point are not known.

This clonotype was counted only a few times. The chain couples TRBV30 to TRBJ1-4, with D uncertain. Trimming pared 0 bases from V and 7 bases from J, leaving 6 bases between. The V gene's germline CDR1 is GTSNPN and CDR2 SVGIG (reference sequence). The CDR3 contains 12 residues. The CDR3: CAWSVAREKLFF. In DNA form, the CDR3 reads TGTGCCTGGAGTGTAGCCCGTGAAAAACTGTTTTTT. Variable domain in full (rest from reference TRBV30 and TRBJ1-4): SQTIHQWPATLVQPVGSPLSLECTVEGTSNPNLYWYRQAAGRGLQLLFYSVGIGQISSEVPQNLSASRPQDRQFILSSKKLLLSDSGFYLCAWSVAREKLFFGSGTQLSVL.

This clonotype came up a few times. The chain uses TRBV7-9 and TRBJ2-5; 11 bases agree with TRBD2. V lost 5 bases and J lost 3; bases outside the gene matches: 8. CDR3 length: 16 residues. Germline assignment: CDR1 SEHNR and CDR2 FQNEAQ (reference sequence). CDR3 DNA: TGTGCCAGCAGCGCAATAGCGGGAGGGCCCAAAGAGACCCAGTACTTC. This sequence encodes CASSAIAGGPKETQYF.

This clonotype came up a few times. This rearrangement joins TRBV29-1 to TRBJ2-1; tentative D call: TRBD1 (5 bases). The CDR3 spans 13 residues. The germline gives CDR1 SQVTM, CDR2 ANQGSEA. The ends were cut back, 6 bases at V and 3 bases at J, with 12 bases in the middle. The CDR3 loop reads CSVTGSFYNEQFF. The CDR3 DNA sequence: TGCAGCGTAACAGGTTCCTTCTACAATGAGCAGTTCTTC.

For the CDR3, the DNA is TGTGCCAGCAGTTTAGGCGGCCAGGGCCATGGCTACACCTTC. Its translation is CASSLGGQGHGYTF. The chain joins TRBV12-3 or TRBV12-4 to TRBJ1-2; weak D call: TRBD1 (5 bases). V gave up 1 base and J gave up 6 bases, with 12 bases separating them. The CDR3 sequence is 14 residues long.

The chain has TRBV12-3 or TRBV12-4 and TRBJ2-7; 7 bases align to TRBD2. The V gene end was trimmed by 7 bases and the J gene end by 2 bases; junction bases not matched to a gene: 5. There are 13 residues in the CDR3. The CDR3 loop reads CASTWGGAYEQYF. CDR3 in DNA: TGTGCCAGCACGTGGGGGGGGGCCTACGAGCAGTACTTC.